Listed below are T cell receptor beta chains from one sample, sequenced in a study of shared clonotypes between healthy human individuals. Libraries were prepared by immunoSEQ multiplex PCR; TCRdb keeps only in-frame clonotypes and omits some of them. The sample lists roughly 2.1 million clones; about 92% were seen once. Sequenced: naive CD8+ T cells from PBMCs. The receptors were gathered from a man younger than 35 in good health. Some clones in this sample may be carry-over from other donors' samples. CDR3s include the opening cysteine and the closing phenylalanine or tryptophan. D genes are given only for firm matches. Clone size is not always given. Where it is, it says once, few, many or a class for expanded clones.

clone_size	v_call	d_call	j_call	cdr3_nt	cdr3_aa
.	TRBV4-1	.	TRBJ1-1	TGCGCCAGCAGCCCGACCCAGGGATACATGAACACTGAAGCTTTCTTT	CASSPTQGYMNTEAFF
.	TRBV27	TRBD2	TRBJ2-1	TGTGCCAGCAGCGGACTCTCGGGACTAGACAACAATGAGCAGTTCTTC	CASSGLSGLDNNEQFF
.	TRBV11-2	TRBD1	TRBJ2-3	TGTGCCAGCAGCTTACGTTTCTCGGGACAGCTTAGCACAGATACGCAGTATTTT	CASSLRFSGQLSTDTQYF
.	TRBV14	.	TRBJ1-1	TGTGCCAGCAGCCAAACAGACAGGCCTCCTGAAGCTTTCTTT	CASSQTDRPPEAFF
.	TRBV9	.	TRBJ1-1	TGTGCCAGCAGCGCCAATGGAGAGAACACTGAAGCTTTCTTT	CASSANGENTEAFF
.	TRBV15	.	TRBJ1-4	TGTGCCACCAGCAGTGTCTCCCTAGAAAAACTGTTTTTT	CATSSVSLEKLFF
.	TRBV11-2	TRBD2	TRBJ2-3	TGTGCCAGCAGCGGGCGGGAGGGGGGCGATACGCAGTATTTT	CASSGREGGDTQYF
.	TRBV29-1	TRBD1	TRBJ2-2	TGCAGCGTTGAAGACGGTAAACCGGGACAGGGGGCCGGCGGGGAGCTGTTTTTT	CSVEDGKPGQGAGGELFF
.	TRBV9	TRBD2	TRBJ2-1	TGTGCCAGCAGCGTAGACGGGAGGGTAGATGAGCAGTTCTTC	CASSVDGRVDEQFF
.	TRBV7-9	TRBD1	TRBJ2-7	TGTGCCAGCAGCCTACGGACAGGGGAAGAGCGGTACGAGCAGTACTTC	CASSLRTGEERYEQYF
.	TRBV5-1	.	TRBJ2-6	TGCGCCAGCAGCCCACCAAAGCTCGGCGGGGCCAACGTCCTGACTTTC	CASSPPKLGGANVLTF
.	TRBV2	.	TRBJ2-7	TGTGCCAGCAGTGAATCCACGAGGCCCTCGGGTTACGAGCAGTACTTC	CASSESTRPSGYEQYF
.	TRBV7-9	.	TRBJ1-4	TGTGCCAGCAGCTTAGAATCAGGGCTTGGGGAAAAACTGTTTTTT	CASSLESGLGEKLFF
.	TRBV4-1	.	TRBJ2-5	TGCGCCAGCAGCCAAGGCGTAGAGACCCAGTACTTC	CASSQGVETQYF
.	TRBV2	TRBD1	TRBJ1-3	TGTGCCAGCAGAGACTCTCCTTTTTCGGACAGGGCGAGAAACACCATATATTTT	CASRDSPFSDRARNTIYF
.	TRBV10-3	TRBD2	TRBJ2-6	TGTGCCATCAGTGAGGCGGGAGCCGGGGCCAACGTCCTGACTTTC	CAISEAGAGANVLTF
.	TRBV7-7	.	TRBJ2-1	TGTGCCAGCAGCTTAGGGTTAGCGCCCCCGTGGAATGAGCAGTTCTTC	CASSLGLAPPWNEQFF
.	TRBV29-1	TRBD2	TRBJ2-7	TGCAGCGTGGTGGGACTATACGAGCAGTACTTC	CSVVGLYEQYF
.	TRBV7-8	.	TRBJ2-7	TGTGCCAGCAGCGGAAGAGCGGGCCACGATTCCGAGCAGTACTTC	CASSGRAGHDSEQYF
.	TRBV19	TRBD2	TRBJ2-1	TGTGCCAGTAGCACCGGGACTAGCACCTACAATGAGCAGTTCTTC	CASSTGTSTYNEQFF
once	TRBV4-1	.	TRBJ2-1	TGCGCCAGCAGTCCTATAGGACTGGCAATGCTTCGGAATGAGCAGTTCTTC	CASSPIGLAMLRNEQFF
.	TRBV29-1	TRBD2	TRBJ2-7	TGCAGCGTTGAATCGCTAGCGGGAGAATCCTACGAGCAGTACTTC	CSVESLAGESYEQYF
.	TRBV9	.	TRBJ2-2	TGTGCCAGCAGCGTAGTGTACGGGGACACCGGGGAGCTGTTTTTT	CASSVVYGDTGELFF
.	TRBV28	TRBD2	TRBJ2-3	TGTGCCAGCCACTCCTACTCGACTAGCGGGATGCCCCTCACAGATACGCAGTATTTT	CASHSYSTSGMPLTDTQYF
.	TRBV19	.	TRBJ1-1	TGTGCCAGTAGTACTGACAGCAAGAACACTGAAGCTTTCTTT	CASSTDSKNTEAFF
.	TRBV13	.	TRBJ1-1	TGTGCCAGCAGCTTAAGGGGGGACACTGAAGCTTTCTTT	CASSLRGDTEAFF
.	TRBV5-5	.	TRBJ2-7	TGTGCCAGCAGCTTGGGTGTCAGGCCGGCCTACGAGCAGTACTTC	CASSLGVRPAYEQYF
.	TRBV6-1	.	TRBJ2-1	TGTGCCAGCAGTGAACCCCCCCTCTACAATGAGCAGTTCTTC	CASSEPPLYNEQFF
.	TRBV27	.	TRBJ2-5	TGTGCCAGCAGCGTCGGGGAGACCCAGTACTTC	CASSVGETQYF
.	TRBV10-3	.	TRBJ2-3	TGTGCCATCAGTGATGAGTGGGTCGGACGCACAGATACGCAGTATTTT	CAISDEWVGRTDTQYF
.	TRBV25-1	.	TRBJ1-1	TGTGCCAGCAGTGAGGGGCAGGGGACGAGCACTGAAGCTTTCTTT	CASSEGQGTSTEAFF
.	TRBV27	.	TRBJ1-1	TGTGCCAGCAGTGAGTGGGGAGCTGAAGCTTTCTTT	CASSEWGAEAFF
.	TRBV19	.	TRBJ2-3	TGTGCCAGTAGTATAGCTGAGGGCCGCACAGATACGCAGTATTTT	CASSIAEGRTDTQYF
.	TRBV25-1	TRBD2	TRBJ2-7	TGTGCCAGCACACGGACTAGCGGGGAATACGAGCAGTACTTC	CASTRTSGEYEQYF
.	TRBV10-3	.	TRBJ1-2	TGTGCCATCAGTGAGTTAGGTCTTACTAACTATGGCTACACCTTC	CAISELGLTNYGYTF
.	TRBV4-1	.	TRBJ2-3	TGCGCCAGCAGCCAAGAGGCGAGCCTTATCACAGATACGCAGTATTTT	CASSQEASLITDTQYF
.	TRBV28	TRBD1	TRBJ2-1	TGTGCCAGCAGTCACAGGGGGCGCCTCGATGAGCAGTTCTTC	CASSHRGRLDEQFF
.	TRBV7-9	.	TRBJ1-3	TGTGCCAGCAGCCCTACCCCAAAAATATCCTCTGGAAACACCATATATTTT	CASSPTPKISSGNTIYF
.	TRBV7-2	TRBD2	TRBJ2-7	TGTGCCAGCAGCTCCCTGGGACTAGCGGGAGAGCACGAGCAGTACTTC	CASSSLGLAGEHEQYF
.	TRBV27	.	TRBJ2-3	TGTGCCAGCAGTTTATTGCGAGGGTGGGATACGCAGTATTTT	CASSLLRGWDTQYF
.	TRBV27	TRBD2	TRBJ2-3	TGTGCCAGCAGTTCCTCAGCGGGAGAGACAACAGATACGCAGTATTTT	CASSSSAGETTDTQYF
.	TRBV15	TRBD2	TRBJ2-3	TGTGCCACCAGCCCTCGACTAGCGGGTCCTCTGGATACGCAGTATTTT	CATSPRLAGPLDTQYF